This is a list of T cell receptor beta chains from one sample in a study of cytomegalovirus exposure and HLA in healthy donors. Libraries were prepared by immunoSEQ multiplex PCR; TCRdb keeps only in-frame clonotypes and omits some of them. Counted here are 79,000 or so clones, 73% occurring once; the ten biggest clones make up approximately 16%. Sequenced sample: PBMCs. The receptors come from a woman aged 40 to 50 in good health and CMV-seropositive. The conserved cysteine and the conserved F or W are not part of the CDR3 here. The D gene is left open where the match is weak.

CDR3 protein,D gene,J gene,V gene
ASRRRQEPNYGYT,NA,TRBJ1-2,TRBV27
ASSPPLPSGINEQY,TRBD2,TRBJ2-7,TRBV28
ASSLAGGVNTEAF,NA,TRBJ1-1,TRBV5-5
ASSQGQLNTEAF,TRBD1,TRBJ1-1,TRBV5-1
ASSPGLAGLSQY,TRBD2,TRBJ2-3,TRBV19
ASRWTSMSTDTQY,TRBD2,TRBJ2-3,TRBV2
ASSLGTLGTGVGYT,TRBD1,TRBJ1-2,TRBV5-4
ASTRTSGSDNEQF,TRBD2,TRBJ2-1,TRBV2
ASSQIATGELF,NA,TRBJ2-2,TRBV4-3
ASSEQGGEYPEMTQY,NA,TRBJ2-5,TRBV27
ASSQYPGTGTNEKLF,TRBD1,TRBJ1-4,TRBV4-1
ASSPKTGGLY,TRBD1,TRBJ2-7,TRBV5-8
ASSLALNTEAF,NA,TRBJ1-1,TRBV5-1
SVVGEPNYGYT,NA,TRBJ1-2,TRBV29-1
ASSLGTGPYEQY,NA,TRBJ2-7,TRBV5-1
ASSLIGRETQY,NA,TRBJ2-3,TRBV11-2
ASSQGAETQY,NA,TRBJ2-5,TRBV4-1
ASSLRLAGGHEQY,TRBD2,TRBJ2-7,TRBV7-2
ASSLFAPGGNSPLH,NA,TRBJ1-6,TRBV27
ASSPLTHYGETQY,NA,TRBJ2-5,TRBV28
AWITPRGYGYGYT,TRBD1,TRBJ1-2,TRBV30
ASSLRVGNQPQH,NA,TRBJ1-5,TRBV27
ATWGYQGSGELF,NA,TRBJ2-2,TRBV2
ASSSDYGWNEQF,NA,TRBJ2-1,TRBV6-5
ASRQQGTHEQY,TRBD1,TRBJ2-7,TRBV10-1
ASSLTLAGYYEQY,TRBD2,TRBJ2-7,TRBV7-2
ASSTGNQPQH,NA,TRBJ1-5,TRBV27
ASSVEGLSAGELF,TRBD2,TRBJ2-2,TRBV9
ASSHGKQGGETQY,NA,TRBJ2-5,TRBV28
ASSELYSNYGYT,NA,TRBJ1-2,TRBV6-1
AIRTDSYTEAF,NA,TRBJ1-1,TRBV10-3
SVAQENTGELF,NA,TRBJ2-2,TRBV29-1
ASRGLAGTQETQY,TRBD2,TRBJ2-5,TRBV6-5
AISEAGRTGEQF,NA,TRBJ2-1,TRBV10-3
ASSAIDLPNTEAF,NA,TRBJ1-1,TRBV18
ASSLGDSGGSTEAF,NA,TRBJ1-1,TRBV5-1
ASRPGGSNTEAF,TRBD1,TRBJ1-1,TRBV28
ASSLQGSAF,NA,TRBJ1-1,TRBV6-5
ASSGGTGIESYEQY,TRBD1,TRBJ2-7,TRBV28
ASRRSPDQPQH,NA,TRBJ1-5,TRBV7-8
ASSLLGGVGEQF,TRBD2,TRBJ2-1,TRBV27
ASSGDHYEQY,NA,TRBJ2-7,TRBV9
ASSSTDTGWSGYT,NA,TRBJ1-2,TRBV5-1
ASSFTGGSTEAF,NA,TRBJ1-1,TRBV9
ASSTRQESSGANVLT,NA,TRBJ2-6,TRBV5-4